A single sample gave rise to the 7 T cell receptor beta chains below, sequenced in a study of beta chain features in type 1 diabetes (dated by TCRdb to the late 2010s). Libraries came from the immunoSEQ multiplex PCR assay. All of the isolated RNA was reverse transcribed with the High Capacity cDNA Reverse Transcription Kit, so expressed TCRB transcripts were sequenced. Drawn from immuneACCESS, this table holds only the in-frame rearrangements with V and J called that TCRdb kept. Clones are partly lost; checked studies trace under half to an unresolved V gene and leave the rest unexplained. The sample has a few hundred thousand clones on record, around 13% of them singletons. Roughly 0.033% of the sample rests with the top ten. Sequenced input: naive CD4+ T cells from blood. The sample's cell subset or site label, in plain terms: true naive CD4+ T cells. The receptor set was obtained from a man between 25 and 39 years old in good health.

V usage is TRBV4-2 and J usage is TRBJ2-2; 10 positions agree with TRBD2. V shed 0 bases, J shed 3 bases, and the junction held 1 base outside the gene matches. The CDR3 is made up of 16 amino acids. Germline V CDR1 and CDR2: LGHNA, YNFKEQ. Written as DNA, the CDR3 is TGTGCCAGCAGCCAAGAACTAGCGGGGTACACCGGGGAGCTGTTTTTT. Amino acids: CASSQELAGYTGELFF.

This clone was seen a few times. The chain joins TRBV7-9 to TRBJ2-7; D gene uncertain. V was cut by 1 base and J by 3 bases, with 10 bases left in between. The CDR3 totals 14 residues. The germline CDR1 and CDR2 sequences are SEHNR and FQNEAQ (reference sequence). DNA of the CDR3: TGTGCCAGCAGCTTAGACCCTGGGGACTACGAGCAGTACTTC. Residues: CASSLDPGDYEQYF. The complete variable domain, with remaining parts taken from reference TRBV7-9 and TRBJ2-7, reads DTGVSQNPRHKITKRGQNVTFRCDPISEHNRLYWYRQTLGQGPEFLTYFQNEAQLEKSRLLSDRFSAERPKGSFSTLEIQRTEQGDSAMYLCASSLDPGDYEQYFGPGTRLTVT.

V and J are TRBV13 and TRBJ2-1; 11 positions match TRBD2. The CDR3 has 17 residues. V shed 4 bases and J 4 bases; nucleotides not matched to a gene: 9. Per germline, CDR1 PRHDT and CDR2 FYEKMQ (reference sequence). Here the CDR3 reads CASSSSLLAGAYNEQFF. The CDR3 coding sequence is TGTGCCAGCAGCTCCTCCCTACTAGCGGGGGCGTACAATGAGCAGTTCTTC.

The chain carries TRBV27 and TRBJ1-2; D uncertain. Per the germline V gene, CDR1 is MNHEY and CDR2 is SMNVEV (reference sequence). There are 13 residues in the CDR3. The germline V and J ends were trimmed by 6 bases and 0 bases, with 8 bases remaining between them. The CDR3 protein is CASSREANYGYTF. The CDR3 DNA sequence: TGTGCCAGCAGCCGGGAAGCTAACTATGGCTACACCTTC.

The rearrangement uses TRBV6-5 and TRBJ2-7; D gene uncertain. With 4 bases removed from V and 3 bases from J, the gap between germline ends came to 7 bases. The CDR3 consists of 12 residues. Germline V gives CDR1 MNHEY, CDR2 SVGAGI. The CDR3 DNA is TGTGCCAGCAGTTCTAACGGCTACGAGCAGTACTTC. It codes for CASSSNGYEQYF.

A few counts support this clone. CDR3 sequence (DNA): TGTGCCTGGTCTGCCCTCACTGAAGCTTTCTTT. Translated: CAWSALTEAFF. The rearrangement uses TRBV30 and TRBJ1-1; D is unresolved. In germline, CDR1 is GTSNPN, CDR2 SVGIG (reference sequence). The V end was cut by 5 bases, the J end by 4 bases, with 8 bases between. CDR3 length: 11 residues.

The rearrangement uses TRBV10-3 and TRBJ2-5, with D perhaps TRBD2 (6 bases). The CDR3 contains 13 residues. In germline, CDR1 is ENHRY, CDR2 SYGVKD. Trimming removed 9 bases from V and 5 bases from J, with 16 bases in between. Here the CDR3 reads CAIQGAGGETQYF. The CDR3 nucleotides are TGTGCCATTCAAGGCGCAGGAGGGGAGACCCAGTACTTC.